This TCR beta chain was identified in a study of shared clonotypes between healthy human individuals. About the study: A couple of women and a few men aged 18 to 49 made up the donors.

Libraries were prepared by immunoSEQ multiplex PCR; TCRdb keeps only in-frame clonotypes and omits some of them. The table lists about 510,000 clones, over 75% of them singletons. The sample holds a few counts of this clone. The CDR3 runs 11 residues. Germline CDR1 SGHDT, CDR2 YYEEEE. V lost 2 bases to trimming and J lost 9 bases, with 6 bases between them. Sequencing input: PBMCs. This rearrangement joins TRBV5-6 to TRBJ2-1, with no clear D. The origin of this receptor is a middle-aged woman in good health. Some clones in this sample may be carry-over from other donors' samples. The CDR3, as DNA: TGTGCCAGCAGCTTCGTCAGTGAGCAGTTCTTC. This translates into CASSFVSEQFF.